Following are 22 T cell receptor beta chains from one sample sequenced in a study of T cell repertoires in cytomegalovirus infection. TCRdb reanalysed the reads using MiXCR and keeps one entry per CDR3 protein. The sample has about 180,000 distinct CDR3 sequences; approximately 18% are singletons. Input material: CD8+ T cells from PBMCs. Source of these receptors: a human donor in good health (CMV status not recorded). Some clones in this sample may be carry-over from other donors' samples.

This rearrangement joins TRBV28 to TRBJ2-3; TRBD2 matches 13 bases. V shed 4 bases and J 3 bases; nucleotides not matched to a gene: 10. Germline CDR1 reads MDHEN; CDR2 reads SYDVKM. The CDR3 is 18 amino acids. The CDR3 region is CASSSRLAGGPSTDTQYF. CDR3 in DNA: TGTGCCAGCAGTTCCAGACTAGCGGGGGGCCCTTCAACAGATACGCAGTATTTT.

The V gene is TRBV7-8, the J gene TRBJ2-2; D may be TRBD1 (8 bases). CDR1 and CDR2 from the germline V gene are SGHVS and FQNEAQ. This CDR3 is built from 17 residues. V was cut by 3 bases and J by 5 bases, with 19 bases left in between. The DNA for the CDR3 is TGTGCCAGCAGCTTTATAACGACAGGGGACTATACCGGGGAGCTGTTTTTT. The encoded protein is CASSFITTGDYTGELFF.

This chain links TRBV5-1 with TRBJ2-4, with TRBD1 identical over 10 bases. Germline CDR1 and CDR2: SGHRS and YFSETQ. The CDR3 extends over 16 amino acids. The J segment lost 2 bases and the V segment lost 4 bases, leaving 6 bases of the junction unmatched. The CDR3 sequence: CASSLPGQGTKNIQYF. For the CDR3, the DNA is TGCGCCAGCAGCCTCCCGGGACAGGGGACCAAAAACATTCAGTACTTC.

This clonotype was found a few times. CDR3 coding DNA: TGTGCCAGCAGCCCCGTGACAGGGAAAGTTGGCTACACCTTC. Amino acid sequence: CASSPVTGKVGYTF. The V call is TRBV7-9, the J call TRBJ1-2; 7 nucleotides align to TRBD1. The germline V gene encodes CDR1 SEHNR and CDR2 FQNEAQ (reference sequence). The CDR3 has 14 residues. After removal of 5 bases from V and 7 bases from J, the junction contained 10 bases not matched to a gene.

This clonotype was seen a few times. This chain links TRBV7-2 with TRBJ2-1; perhaps TRBD1 as D (5 bases). Germline values: CDR1 SGHTA, CDR2 FQGNSA. V dropped 4 bases and J dropped 1 base, with 8 bases sitting between them. The CDR3 runs to 14 residues. Here the CDR3 reads CASSYNRSYNEQFF. The CDR3 DNA reads TGTGCCAGCAGCTACAACAGGTCCTACAATGAGCAGTTCTTC.

This clonotype was picked up a small number of times. The chain couples TRBV7-9 to TRBJ2-2; 8 positions agree with TRBD2. Germline loops: CDR1 SEHNR, CDR2 FQNEAQ (reference sequence). Trimming at V came to 5 bases and at J to 3 bases, leaving 11 bases not matched to a gene. CDR3 length: 17 amino acids. CDR3 loop: CASSRSGGTSHTGELFF. CDR3 bases: TGTGCCAGCAGCCGCAGCGGGGGCACCTCCCACACCGGGGAGCTGTTTTTT. Combining the CDR3 with reference TRBV7-9 and TRBJ2-2 gives the whole variable domain DTGVSQNPRHKITKRGQNVTFRCDPISEHNRLYWYRQTLGQGPEFLTYFQNEAQLEKSRLLSDRFSAERPKGSFSTLEIQRTEQGDSAMYLCASSRSGGTSHTGELFFGEGSRLTVL.

The J gene is TRBJ1-1, the V gene TRBV7-8; the D is unclear. The CDR3 covers 14 residues. With 5 bases removed from V and 5 bases from J, the gap between germline ends came to 15 bases. From germline, CDR1 is SGHVS and CDR2 FQNEAQ. CDR3 amino acids: CASSLAYVPTEAFF. CDR3 sequence (DNA): TGTGCCAGCAGCCTCGCTTATGTTCCAACTGAAGCTTTCTTT. The variable domain in full, with the rest retrieved from reference TRBV7-8 and TRBJ1-1, is GAGVSQSPRYKVAKRGQDVALRCDPISGHVSLFWYQQALGQGPEFLTYFQNEAQLDKSGLPSDRFFAERPEGSVSTLKIQRTQQEDSAVYLCASSLAYVPTEAFFGQGTRLTVV.

The chain joins TRBV7-6 to TRBJ2-3, with 14 bases lining up with TRBD2. Germline V gene sequence: CDR1 SGHVS, CDR2 FNYEAQ. CDR3 length: 17 amino acids. The V segment lost 2 bases and the J segment 4 bases; nucleotides outside the gene matches: 5. The CDR3 region is CASSLWGLAGEPDTQYF. In DNA, the CDR3 is TGTGCCAGCAGCTTATGGGGACTAGCGGGGGAACCAGATACGCAGTATTTT.

The chain links TRBV12-3 or TRBV12-4 to TRBJ2-1; D gene uncertain. The V and J ends lost 7 bases and 3 bases respectively, with 22 bases between them. CDR3 length: 17 amino acids. The CDR3 sequence: CASTSPAPGISYNEQFF. In DNA, the CDR3 is TGTGCCAGCACCTCTCCCGCCCCCGGTATCAGCTACAATGAGCAGTTCTTC.

This clonotype was recorded at least ten times. J is TRBJ1-2 and V is TRBV7-2; 8 bases line up with TRBD1. The length of the CDR3 is 15 residues. Germline CDR1 SGHTA, CDR2 FQGNSA. Trimming removed 1 base from V and 6 bases from J; junction bases left unmatched: 7. CDR3 region: CASSLVPGQVDGYTF. The CDR3 nucleotides are TGTGCCAGCAGCTTAGTTCCGGGACAGGTCGATGGCTACACCTTC.

This clonotype was counted a few times. The V and J genes are TRBV24-1 and TRBJ2-7; unclear D gene. Trimming pared 0 bases from V and 4 bases from J, leaving 6 bases between. This CDR3 has 13 amino acids. The germline V gene has CDR1 KGHDR and CDR2 SFDVKD. The CDR3: CATSDLRSYEQYF. CDR3 nucleotide sequence: TGTGCCACCAGTGATTTGCGGAGTTACGAGCAGTACTTC.

The chain combines TRBV27 with TRBJ2-2; D might be TRBD1 (5 bases). The V and J ends lost 5 bases and 6 bases respectively, with 10 bases between them. This CDR3 contains 13 residues. CDR1 is MNHEY and CDR2 is SMNVEV in the germline V gene (reference sequence). Here the CDR3 DNA reads TGTGCCAGCAGTATTCAGGGTTCCGGGGAGCTGTTTTTT. It translates to CASSIQGSGELFF.

In its sample, this clonotype was seen a few times. V usage is TRBV7-3 and J usage is TRBJ2-3, with 12 bases identical to TRBD2. J was trimmed by 2 bases and V by 6 bases; bases with no gene match: 3. CDR1 SGHTA and CDR2 FQGTGA come from the germline V gene. CDR3 length equals 15 residues. Here the CDR3 DNA reads TGTGCCAGCAGTCTAGCGGGGGGGCCCACAGATACGCAGTATTTT. This gives the protein CASSLAGGPTDTQYF.

There are many counts of this clonotype. The chain carries TRBV11-2 and TRBJ2-3; 13 bases map to TRBD2. Per the germline V gene, CDR1 is SGHAT and CDR2 is FQNNGV. This CDR3 spans 19 amino acids. Trimming removed 5 bases from V and 1 base from J; junction bases left unmatched: 12. Written as DNA, the CDR3 is TGTGCCAGCAGCATAGGACTAGCGGGGGTCAGCTCGGGCACAGATACGCAGTATTTT. It codes for CASSIGLAGVSSGTDTQYF.

This clonotype has a handful of counts. The rearrangement uses TRBV7-2 and TRBJ2-5, with 8 bases aligning to TRBD2. V was clipped by 5 bases and J by 2 bases; unmatched bases: 7. Germline values: CDR1 SGHTA, CDR2 FQGNSA. The length of the CDR3 is 15 residues. The DNA for the CDR3 is TGTGCCAGCAGCCAACAGCGGGGGATTCAAGAGACCCAGTACTTC. Its protein is CASSQQRGIQETQYF.

The chain uses TRBV12-3 or TRBV12-4 and TRBJ1-4; D unclear. V dropped 4 bases and J dropped 3 bases, with 15 bases sitting between them. CDR3 length: 16 residues. CDR3 DNA sequence: TGTGCCAGCAGTTCTTCAATCAGGCTAGCTAATGAAAAACTGTTTTTT. Protein: CASSSSIRLANEKLFF.

This chain joins TRBV7-6 and TRBJ2-6; 7 positions match TRBD2. The V gene end was trimmed by 8 bases and the J gene end by 4 bases; junction bases not matched to a gene: 2. CDR3 length: 13 amino acids. Germline V gene sequence: CDR1 SGHVS, CDR2 FNYEAQ. CDR3 amino acids: CASGEGGANVLTF. The CDR3 DNA reads as TGTGCCAGCGGGGAGGGGGGGGCCAACGTCCTGACTTTC.

This sequence joins TRBV5-6 and TRBJ1-1; D remains unclear. This CDR3 has 12 amino acids. Germline values: CDR1 SGHDT, CDR2 YYEEEE. Trimming cost V 4 bases and J 3 bases, with 7 bases left between them. CDR3 amino acids: CASSLEDTEAFF. The CDR3 coding sequence is TGTGCCAGCAGCCTAGAAGACACTGAAGCTTTCTTT.

This clonotype occurred a few times. V and J are TRBV24-1 and TRBJ2-1, with 12 bases matching TRBD2. Germline lookup yields CDR1 KGHDR and CDR2 SFDVKD. The CDR3 consists of 18 residues. The V gene end was trimmed by 6 bases and the J gene end by 0 bases; junction bases not matched to a gene: 8. The CDR3 loop is CATSSPSGGVNSYNEQFF. Written as DNA, the CDR3 is TGTGCCACCAGTTCGCCTAGCGGGGGGGTAAACTCCTACAATGAGCAGTTCTTC.

In its sample, this clonotype was seen a few times. The V and J genes are TRBV7-6 and TRBJ2-7; unclear D gene. The germline CDR1 and CDR2 sequences are SGHVS and FNYEAQ. The CDR3 has 14 amino acids. The germline V and J ends were trimmed by 5 bases and 0 bases, with 11 bases remaining between them. The CDR3 is CASSRTVSSYEQYF. The DNA for the CDR3 is TGTGCCAGCAGCCGCACGGTTAGCTCCTACGAGCAGTACTTC.

The table lists this clonotype with a few counts. The J gene is TRBJ2-7, the V gene TRBV29-1; D is possibly TRBD2 (6 bases). The germline CDR1 and CDR2 sequences are SQVTM and ANQGSEA. CDR3 length: 14 residues. V was pared by 0 bases and J by 1 base, with 10 bases between. The CDR3 nucleotides are TGCAGCGTTGAAGATCGGGGAGGTTCCTACGAGCAGTACTTC. It translates to CSVEDRGGSYEQYF.

The chain combines TRBV20-1 with TRBJ2-7; TRBD1 matches 7 bases. The CDR3 contains 14 residues. Unmatched junction bases numbered 6, after V lost 0 bases and J lost 4 bases. Germline assignment: CDR1 DFQATT and CDR2 SNEGSKA (reference sequence). The chain's CDR3 is CSARDHTGVYEQYF. The CDR3 region has the DNA TGCAGTGCTAGAGATCACACAGGGGTTTACGAGCAGTACTTC.